This TCR beta chain was sequenced in a study of OX40 agonist ivuxolimab in advanced cancers. General study findings and limits: Both blood CD4+ and CD8+ T cells showed clonal growth by week 6 at 0.1 to 3.0 mg/kg.

This table comes from immunoSEQ multiplex PCR, and its TCRdb copy is limited to in-frame clones, with some not included. Among approximately 70,000 clones, about 80% were seen once, and the ten largest hold over 1.3%. V lost 4 bases, J lost 2 bases, and 5 bases stayed unmatched. The CDR3 contains 14 residues. Germline V gives CDR1 SGHNT, CDR2 YENEEA. Regarding this clone: The antigen is unknown.

This clonotype was obtained from an adult with an advanced solid tumor such as melanoma, head and neck, liver or kidney cancer. Material: CD4+ or CD8+ T cells sorted from blood, obtained in a trial of the OX40 agonist ivuxolimab. This chain joins TRBV11-3 and TRBJ2-7; 7 bases are a match to TRBD1. The CDR3 loop is CASSSTGQPYEQYF. The DNA for the CDR3 is TGTGCCAGCAGCTCAACGGGACAGCCCTACGAGCAGTACTTC.